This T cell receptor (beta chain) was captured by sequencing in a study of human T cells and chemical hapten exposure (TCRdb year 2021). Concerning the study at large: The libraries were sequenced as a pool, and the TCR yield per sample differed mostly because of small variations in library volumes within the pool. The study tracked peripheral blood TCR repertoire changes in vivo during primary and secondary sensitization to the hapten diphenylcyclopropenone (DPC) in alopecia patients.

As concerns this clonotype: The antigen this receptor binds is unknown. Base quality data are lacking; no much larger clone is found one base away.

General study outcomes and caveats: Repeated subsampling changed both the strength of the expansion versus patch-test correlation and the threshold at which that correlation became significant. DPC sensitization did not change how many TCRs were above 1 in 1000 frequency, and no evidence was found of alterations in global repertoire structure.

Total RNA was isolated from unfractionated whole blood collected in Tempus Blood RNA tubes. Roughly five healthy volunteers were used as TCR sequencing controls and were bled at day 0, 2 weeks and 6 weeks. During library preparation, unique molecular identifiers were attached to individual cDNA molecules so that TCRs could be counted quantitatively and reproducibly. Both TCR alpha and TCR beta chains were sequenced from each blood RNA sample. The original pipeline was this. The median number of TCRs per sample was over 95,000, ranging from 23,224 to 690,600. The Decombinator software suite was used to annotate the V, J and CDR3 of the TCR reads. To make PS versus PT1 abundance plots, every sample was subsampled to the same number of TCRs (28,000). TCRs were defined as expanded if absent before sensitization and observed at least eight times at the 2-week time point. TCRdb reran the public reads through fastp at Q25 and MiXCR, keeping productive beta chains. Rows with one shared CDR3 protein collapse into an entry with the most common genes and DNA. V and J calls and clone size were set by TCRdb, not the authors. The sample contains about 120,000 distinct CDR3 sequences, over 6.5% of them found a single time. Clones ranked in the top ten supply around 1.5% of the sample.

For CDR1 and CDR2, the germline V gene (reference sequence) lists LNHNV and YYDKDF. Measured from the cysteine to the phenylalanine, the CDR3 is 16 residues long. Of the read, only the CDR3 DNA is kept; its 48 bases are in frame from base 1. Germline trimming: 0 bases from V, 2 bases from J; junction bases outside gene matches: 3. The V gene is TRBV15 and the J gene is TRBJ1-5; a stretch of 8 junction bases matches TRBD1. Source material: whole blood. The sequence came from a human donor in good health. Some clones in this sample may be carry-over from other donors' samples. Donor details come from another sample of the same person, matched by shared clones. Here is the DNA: TGTGCCACCAGCAGAGATTTGACAGGGGGCAATCAGCCCCAGCATTTT. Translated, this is CATSRDLTGGNQPQHF. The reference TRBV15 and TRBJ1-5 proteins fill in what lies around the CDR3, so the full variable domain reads DAMVIQNPRYQVTQFGKPVTLSCSQTLNHNVMYWYQQKSSQAPKLLFHYYDKDFNNEADTPDNFQSRRPNTSFCFLDIRSPGLGDTAMYLCATSRDLTGGNQPQHFGDGTRLSIL.